This TCR beta chain was identified in a study of shared clonotypes between healthy human individuals. Overall study context: The donor pool was made up of two women and a few men aged 18 to 49.

Evenly divided among several immunoSEQ plates was the genomic DNA of each subset. Clones were read by immunoSEQ multiplex PCR, and TCRdb kept only the in-frame ones, dropping some. The sample has millions of clones, 90% to 95% seen once. About this clone itself: What it recognizes is unknown. The sample holds other DNA sequences that translate to the same CDR3.

Regarding the study as a whole: Blood was the sole source, and tissue repertoires probably differ.

The receptor comes from a man between 18 and 35 years old in good health. Input material: naive CD4+ T cells sorted from blood. Subset of the sample: CD45RA+ positively selected.

The DNA for the CDR3 is TGCGCCAGCAGCCAGGAGACTGGTCGGGACTATGGCTACACCTTC. The encoded protein is CASSQETGRDYGYTF. The gene calls are TRBV4-1 and TRBJ1-2; no clear D. Germline V gene sequence: CDR1 MGHRA, CDR2 YSYEKL. The length of the CDR3 is 15 residues. The V gene lost 3 bases and the J gene lost 3 bases, with 14 bases spanning the gap.